The 32 T cell receptor beta chains given below trace back to one sample, sequenced in a study of T-cell reconstitution after alpha-beta-depleted transplantation in children. Preparation of the TCRbeta library involved a method that used unique molecular identifiers. TCRdb independently ran MiXCR on the PCR reads; one entry per CDR3 protein. This sample has some 500,000 distinct CDR3 sequences; approximately 20% occur once, and the top ten carry about 3.1%. The input for sequencing was PBMCs from the stem cell graft donor, taken from the stem cell graft. The receptor source for this set is a human donor who donated a stem cell graft to a child with acute lymphoblastic leukemia.

This clonotype was seen many times. The chain couples TRBV6-5 to TRBJ2-7, with D perhaps TRBD1 (5 bases). The CDR3 is 16 residues long. Trimming shortened V by 6 bases and J by 0 bases, and 18 bases separated the two germline ends. CDR1 MNHEY and CDR2 SVGAGI come from the germline V gene. The chain's CDR3 is CASRRPTGVLSYEQYF. Written as DNA, the CDR3 is TGTGCCAGCAGGAGGCCAACAGGTGTCCTCTCCTACGAGCAGTACTTC.

The J gene is TRBJ2-7, the V gene TRBV5-6; no reliable D call. In germline, CDR1 is SGHDT, CDR2 YYEEEE. Trimming left V 0 bases short and J 9 bases short, with 13 bases between. The length of the CDR3 is 13 residues. CDR3 sequence (DNA): TGTGCCAGCAGCTTGGGCCGCTCCGATTGGCAGTACTTC. Translation: CASSLGRSDWQYF.

The genes are TRBV7-8 and TRBJ1-2, with TRBD1 as a possible D gene (6 bases). Germline V gene lookup returns CDR1 SGHVS and CDR2 FQNEAQ. The CDR3 extends over 15 amino acids. Trimming shortened V by 5 bases and J by 2 bases, and 15 bases separated the two germline ends. The CDR3 sequence: CASSANRASNYGYTF. CDR3 nucleotide sequence: TGTGCCAGCAGCGCCAACAGGGCCTCCAACTATGGCTACACCTTC.

This clonotype has a handful of counts. The chain uses TRBV4-1 and TRBJ1-5; D possibly corresponds to TRBD1 (6 bases). Germline V gene sequence: CDR1 MGHRA, CDR2 YSYEKL. V gave up 0 bases and J gave up 7 bases, with 13 bases separating them. This CDR3 is built from 15 residues. The CDR3 here is CASSQESQGRQPQHF. In nucleotides, the CDR3 is TGCGCCAGCAGCCAAGAATCTCAGGGGAGGCAGCCCCAGCATTTT.

The rearrangement joins TRBV18 to TRBJ2-1; no clear D gene. V lost 3 bases and J lost 5, with 11 bases in between. This CDR3 contains 14 residues. CDR1 and CDR2 from the germline V gene are KGHSH and LQKENI. The CDR3 loop is CASSPSIHNNEQFF. For the CDR3, the DNA is TGTGCCAGCTCACCTAGCATCCATAACAATGAGCAGTTCTTC.

The chain joins TRBV7-9 to TRBJ2-7, with TRBD2 identical over 13 bases. The length of the CDR3 is 17 residues. V lost 5 bases to trimming and J lost 1 base; unmatched junction nucleotides: 8. Looked up from germline, CDR1 is SEHNR and CDR2 is FQNEAQ (reference sequence). This CDR3 reads CASSPELGLAGSYEQYF. The CDR3 nucleotides read TGTGCCAGCAGCCCCGAGTTGGGACTAGCGGGATCCTACGAGCAGTACTTC.

The genes are TRBV6-5 and TRBJ1-1; D is unclear. The CDR3 spans 13 residues. In germline, CDR1 is MNHEY, CDR2 SVGAGI. Trimming left V 5 bases short and J 0 bases short, with 7 bases between. This CDR3 reads CASSNGMNTEAFF. Here the CDR3 DNA reads TGTGCCAGCAGTAACGGAATGAACACTGAAGCTTTCTTT.

Only a few counts were recorded for this clonotype. The chain couples TRBV7-9 to TRBJ2-1; 7 bases line up with TRBD2. The CDR3 is 14 amino acids. J lost 8 bases, V lost 1 base, and 5 bases had no gene match. Germline CDR1 SEHNR, CDR2 FQNEAQ (reference sequence). Written as DNA, the CDR3 is TGTGCCAGCAGCTTAGAGGCAGGGAGGGATGAGCAGTTCTTC. This gives the protein CASSLEAGRDEQFF.

This clonotype was counted only a few times. The chain recombines TRBV29-1 with TRBJ2-5, with 8 bases aligning to TRBD1. Germline CDR1 and CDR2: SQVTM and ANQGSEA. The CDR3 spans 12 residues. The V gene end was trimmed by 6 bases and the J gene end by 5 bases; junction bases not matched to a gene: 5. The CDR3 loop reads CSVLTGVETQYF. In DNA form, the CDR3 reads TGCAGCGTACTGACAGGGGTCGAGACCCAGTACTTC.

This clonotype was seen many times. The chain employs TRBV5-6 and TRBJ2-3; D gene uncertain. The ends were cut back, 0 bases at V and 0 bases at J, with 5 bases in the middle. CDR1 and CDR2 (germline): SGHDT, YYEEEE. The CDR3 totals 14 residues. The CDR3 DNA reads as TGTGCCAGCAGCTTGGCCTTGAGCACAGATACGCAGTATTTT. Encoded protein: CASSLALSTDTQYF.

This clonotype was picked up a small number of times. This chain connects TRBV4-1 to TRBJ1-1; TRBD1 is a possible D gene (5 bases). The CDR3 length is 15 residues. The ends were cut back, 1 base at V and 5 bases at J, with 14 bases in the middle. CDR1 and CDR2 (germline): MGHRA, YSYEKL. CDR3 sequence reads: CASSQVTSWGTEAFF. The CDR3 DNA is TGCGCCAGCAGCCAAGTAACCAGTTGGGGGACTGAAGCTTTCTTT.

This clonotype has just a few counts. The rearrangement links TRBV9 to TRBJ2-1; 9 nucleotides match TRBD1. The CDR3 length is 14 residues. The V gene end was trimmed by 3 bases and the J gene end by 10 bases; junction bases not matched to a gene: 8. CDR1 SGDLS and CDR2 YYNGEE come from the germline V gene. CDR3 bases: TGTGCCAGCAGCGAGACAGGGGGTGCTCCGGAGCAGTTCTTC. This codes for CASSETGGAPEQFF.

This clonotype has only a few counts. The rearrangement uses TRBV7-6 and TRBJ2-7; possible D gene TRBD1, 5 bases. Trimming cost V 2 bases and J 1 base, with 9 bases left between them. The CDR3 totals 14 residues. Germline-derived CDR1 and CDR2 are SGHVS and FNYEAQ. CDR3 coding DNA: TGTGCCAGCAGCTTAAAGGGGCGTTCCTACGAGCAGTACTTC. It encodes CASSLKGRSYEQYF.

For the CDR3, the DNA is TGTGCCAGCAGTGAAGCGCTTTCGGGGGAGAGTGGCGATGGCTACACCTTC. This sequence encodes CASSEALSGESGDGYTF. V and J are TRBV2 and TRBJ1-2, with D perhaps matching TRBD1 (5 bases). V was pared by 0 bases and J by 6 bases, with 20 bases between. Germline CDR1 reads SNHLY; CDR2 reads FYNNEI. This CDR3 has 17 amino acids.

This clonotype was recorded a few times. V and J are TRBV7-3 and TRBJ2-7; D is unresolved. With 4 bases removed from V and 3 bases from J, the gap between germline ends came to 10 bases. The V gene's germline CDR1 is SGHTA and CDR2 FQGTGA. CDR3 length: 13 residues. The chain's CDR3 is CASSSQGNYEQYF. CDR3 in DNA: TGTGCCAGCAGCTCGCAAGGCAACTACGAGCAGTACTTC.

The rearrangement uses TRBV5-1 and TRBJ2-5; D is ambiguous. CDR1 is SGHRS, CDR2 YFSETQ, per germline. The CDR3 is 16 amino acids. V was clipped by 7 bases and J by 1 base, with 20 bases between them. In DNA form, the CDR3 reads TGCGCCAGCCGAGCGACGGACGTCCTCCTCCAAGAGACCCAGTACTTC. Residues: CASRATDVLLQETQYF.

The genes are TRBV4-2 and TRBJ1-5; the D is unclear. This CDR3 is built from 19 residues. V was cut by 0 bases and J by 5 bases, with 23 bases left in between. The germline V gene encodes CDR1 LGHNA and CDR2 YNFKEQ. Written as DNA, the CDR3 is TGTGCCAGCAGCCAAGATCGGGGAGGTCTCATTGGGGAAGATCAGCCCCAGCATTTT. It specifies CASSQDRGGLIGEDQPQHF.

The chain links TRBV29-1 to TRBJ1-1, with 8 nucleotides matching TRBD1. V shed 5 bases and J 4 bases; nucleotides not matched to a gene: 0. The CDR3 totals 11 residues. Germline V lookup: CDR1 SQVTM, CDR2 ANQGSEA. The DNA for the CDR3 is TGCAGCGTTACAGGGGGCACTGAAGCTTTCTTT. Its protein product is CSVTGGTEAFF.

The genes are TRBV6-1 and TRBJ2-3; no firm D call. V shed 10 bases and J shed 2 bases, with 10 bases lying between them. Germline loops: CDR1 MNHNS, CDR2 SASEGT. This CDR3 region has 12 residues. For the CDR3, the DNA is TGTGCCACACGCAGTTCCACAGATACGCAGTATTTT. Its translation: CATRSSTDTQYF.

The V call is TRBV5-1, the J call TRBJ2-3; 12 nucleotides match TRBD2. The CDR3 sequence is 16 residues long. The ends lost 0 bases at V and 5 bases at J; junction bases unmatched: 4. Germline loops: CDR1 SGHRS, CDR2 YFSETQ. CDR3 region: CASSLVLAGGGDTQYF. CDR3 nucleotides: TGCGCCAGCAGCTTGGTACTAGCGGGAGGAGGAGATACGCAGTATTTT.

This clonotype was seen a handful of times. The gene calls are TRBV20-1 and TRBJ1-1; 8 bases line up with TRBD1. CDR1 DFQATT and CDR2 SNEGSKA come from the germline V gene (reference sequence). The CDR3 has 14 residues. V lost 5 bases to trimming and J lost 4 bases; unmatched junction nucleotides: 9. The CDR3 spells CSALTGEAGTEAFF. The DNA of the CDR3 is TGCAGTGCTTTGACAGGGGAGGCGGGCACTGAAGCTTTCTTT.

This clonotype was detected only a few times. The CDR3 nucleotides read TGTGCCAGCAGCCCTCGTACAGGGATCTACAATGAGCAGTTCTTC. Translated, it gives CASSPRTGIYNEQFF. This chain links TRBV6-4 with TRBJ2-1, with a tentative D call TRBD1 (6 bases). Trimming cost V 6 bases and J 3 bases, with 15 bases left between them. This CDR3 spans 15 amino acids. Germline CDR1 is MRHNA and CDR2 is SNTAGT.

This clonotype was seen only a few times. The chain is built from TRBV4-1 and TRBJ1-4; TRBD1 is a possible D gene (5 bases). The CDR3 contains 16 residues. The V end lost 4 bases, the J end lost 3 bases, and 15 bases lay between the germline ends. Germline CDR1 MGHRA, CDR2 YSYEKL. CDR3 nucleotides: TGCGCCAGCAGCCTCTCCCCCGGGACTGCTAATGAAAAACTGTTTTTT. This gives the protein CASSLSPGTANEKLFF.

V gene TRBV7-9 combines with J gene TRBJ2-1; no clear D gene. V gave up 6 bases and J gave up 5 bases, with 11 bases separating them. The CDR3 consists of 13 residues. Germline CDR1 reads SEHNR; CDR2 reads FQNEAQ (reference sequence). For the CDR3, the DNA is TGTGCCAGCAGGTCCCGGGCCGACAATGAGCAGTTCTTC. Residues: CASRSRADNEQFF.

This clonotype was recorded a few times. The chain uses TRBV12-3 or TRBV12-4 and TRBJ2-4; 8 nucleotides line up with TRBD1. Trimming at V came to 6 bases and at J to 2 bases, leaving 9 bases not matched to a gene. The CDR3 totals 16 residues. CDR3 in DNA: TGTGCCAGCAGGCACGACAGGGGAACAACCAAAAACATTCAGTACTTC. The encoded protein is CASRHDRGTTKNIQYF.

This clonotype was counted a few times. This chain uses TRBV24-1 with TRBJ2-1; maybe TRBD2 (5 bases). CDR3 size: 12 residues. Germline V gene lookup returns CDR1 KGHDR and CDR2 SFDVKD. Trimming took off 1 base at V and 9 bases at J, with 6 bases between the two ends. CDR3 nucleotides: TGTGCCACCAGTGATTTCAGCGGTGAGCAGTTCTTC. Translating gives CATSDFSGEQFF.

This clonotype was detected only a few times. The CDR3: CASSTGGRTTEAFF. CDR3 DNA sequence: TGTGCCAGCAGCACAGGGGGGAGGACAACAGAAGCTTTCTTT. V usage is TRBV12-3 or TRBV12-4 and J usage is TRBJ1-1, with TRBD1 matching over 8 bases. This CDR3 has 14 residues. Trimming cost V 6 bases and J 8 bases; bases outside gene matches: 11.

This clonotype occurred a few times. The genes are TRBV11-2 and TRBJ2-3; 7 bases are a match to TRBD1. V gave up 4 bases and J gave up 2 bases; unmatched junction bases: 15. The germline V gene has CDR1 SGHAT and CDR2 FQNNGV. The CDR3 length is 18 residues. The CDR3 loop is CASSSHPYDREYTDTQYF. The CDR3 coding sequence is TGTGCCAGCAGCTCACACCCTTATGACAGGGAATACACAGATACGCAGTATTTT.

This clonotype was counted between two and nine times. V and J are TRBV5-1 and TRBJ2-3; the D gene is possibly TRBD2 (5 bases). Between the trimmed V and J ends, which lost 0 bases and 11 bases, there was a span of 16 bases. From germline, CDR1 is SGHRS and CDR2 YFSETQ. This CDR3 is built from 14 residues. CDR3 region: CASSLGPTPGRQYF. Here the CDR3 DNA reads TGCGCCAGCAGCTTGGGTCCTACCCCGGGGAGGCAGTATTTT.

The rearrangement uses TRBV15 and TRBJ2-7; either TRBD1 or TRBD2 may fit D (5 bases each). CDR3 length equals 13 residues. The V gene lost 4 bases and the J gene lost 4 bases, with 11 bases spanning the gap. The germline CDR1 and CDR2 sequences are LNHNV and YYDKDF (reference sequence). The CDR3 spells CATSKGPTYEQYF. In nucleotides, the CDR3 is TGTGCCACCAGCAAGGGACCTACTTACGAGCAGTACTTC.

This clonotype has only one observation. The chain uses TRBV18 and TRBJ1-3; unclear D gene. The germline gives CDR1 KGHSH, CDR2 LQKENI. Deletions cut 2 bases from V and 4 bases from J, with 18 bases between. CDR3 length equals 17 residues. CDR3 DNA sequence: TGTGCCAGCTCACCAATCCCACCGTTTGGGCCAGGAAACACCATATATTTT. Translating it yields CASSPIPPFGPGNTIYF.

This clonotype has more than one count but fewer than ten. The chain uses TRBV29-1 and TRBJ1-2; D is uncertain. The V gene's germline CDR1 is SQVTM and CDR2 ANQGSEA. Trimming left V 3 bases short and J 3 bases short, with 8 bases between. CDR3 length equals 12 residues. The CDR3 here is CSVDNSHYGYTF. The CDR3 DNA is TGCAGCGTTGATAACAGTCACTATGGCTACACCTTC.